This TCR beta chain was recovered during a study of shared clonotypes between healthy human individuals. Study-level information: Every donor yielded three CD4 naive, three CD4 memory, two CD8 naive and one CD8 memory plate.

In regard to this clone: The antigen remains undetermined. This sample also contains other DNA sequences that code for the same CDR3.

Regarding the study as a whole: Around 4.7% was the fraction of naive CD4 clonotypes found shared across several donors. Richness estimates generally favored naive over memory subsets. Represented diversity (both genetic and exposure-history) was limited by the small number of donors.

CDR1 and CDR2 (germline): SGHTA, FQGTGA. The CDR3 runs 13 residues. Deletions cut 2 bases from V and 3 bases from J, with 6 bases between. Libraries were prepared by immunoSEQ multiplex PCR; TCRdb keeps only in-frame clonotypes and omits some of them. Of 2 million to 3 million clones in the sample, approximately 93% were seen once. The chain joins TRBV7-3 to TRBJ2-3; D gene uncertain. The specimen sequenced was naive CD4+ T cells from PBMCs. Subset in this sample: CD45RA+ positively selected. The TCR sequence derives from a young man in good health. Some clones in this sample may be carry-over from other donors' samples. In nucleotides, the CDR3 is TGTGCCAGCAGCTTACAGCAAACAGATACGCAGTATTTT. Amino acids: CASSLQQTDTQYF. Drawing the rest from reference TRBV7-3 and TRBJ2-3, the complete variable domain is GAGVSQTPSNKVTEKGKYVELRCDPISGHTALYWYRQSLGQGPEFLIYFQGTGAADDSGLPNDRFFAVRPEGSVSTLKIQRTERGDSAVYLCASSLQQTDTQYFGPGTRLTVL.